The clone carrying this TCR beta chain was seen a handful of times. Its antigen is as yet unknown. This specimen comes from a study of T cells after yellow fever vaccination. 5'RACE template switching produced TCR cDNA carrying a universal primer site and UMIs. MiXCR, run by TCRdb on the 5' RACE reads, gives a single entry per CDR3 protein. Altogether a few hundred thousand distinct CDR3 sequences are present, roughly a sixth being singletons, with the ten largest covering 15% to 20%. Study-wide results and limits: The booster response re-showed most primary clones: 96% CD4, roughly 91% CD8. It was a small share of clonotypes that appeared in both CD4 and CD8 compartments.

This CDR3 is 16 amino acids long. The junction had 10 bases not matched to a gene; V was cut back by 4 bases and J by 3 bases. CDR1 is SGHRS, CDR2 YFSETQ, per germline. The chain recombines TRBV5-1 with TRBJ2-1; 7 bases align to TRBD2. This receptor was identified in a man between 18 and 29 years old who received the YFV17D yellow fever vaccine. Source: PBMCs, taken less than 6 days after the first yellow fever vaccination. The chain's CDR3 is CASSPPSGAYYNEQFF. The CDR3 DNA sequence: TGCGCCAGCAGCCCCCCTAGCGGAGCCTACTACAATGAGCAGTTCTTC.